The 5 T cell receptor beta chains listed next were all sequenced from one sample in a study of blood T cell repertoires in COVID-19. Sequencing used immunoSEQ multiplex PCR; TCRdb keeps in-frame clones, though not all of them. The sample carries fewer than 200,000 clones, 77% recorded once. Sample: peripheral blood. These receptors all come from a man in his sixties or seventies with acute or convalescent COVID-19.

The chain combines TRBV29-1 with TRBJ2-5; D is possibly TRBD1 (6 bases). V dropped 4 bases and J dropped 4 bases, with 13 bases sitting between them. Germline V lookup: CDR1 SQVTM, CDR2 ANQGSEA. CDR3 length: 13 residues. The CDR3 DNA follows: TGCAGCGTTGGTCCGATCAGGGGAGAGACCCAGTACTTC. Residues: CSVGPIRGETQYF.

The chain links TRBV19 to TRBJ1-1; the D is unclear. Germline V gene sequence: CDR1 LNHDA, CDR2 SQIVND (reference sequence). This CDR3 is built from 14 residues. V dropped 1 base and J dropped 3 bases, with 9 bases sitting between them. CDR3 sequence (DNA): TGTGCCAGTAGTATAGCCCCGGACTACACTGAAGCTTTCTTT. Its protein product is CASSIAPDYTEAFF.

V usage is TRBV19 and J usage is TRBJ1-5; TRBD1 matches 7 bases. Germline CDR1 is LNHDA and CDR2 is SQIVND (reference sequence). This CDR3 region has 19 residues. V was pared by 3 bases and J by 1 base, with 15 bases of the junction left unmatched. The CDR3 reads CASSIGGQLGWGSNQPQHF. The CDR3 DNA is TGTGCCAGTAGTATCGGGGGACAGTTGGGATGGGGGAGCAATCAGCCCCAGCATTTT.

This chain uses TRBV6-4 with TRBJ2-3, with D possibly matching TRBD2 (6 bases). Germline CDR1 MRHNA, CDR2 SNTAGT. The CDR3 spans 13 residues. V lost 8 bases to trimming and J lost 1 base, with 10 bases between them. The chain's CDR3 is CASSLAGTDTQYF. In nucleotides, the CDR3 is TGTGCCAGCTCTTTAGCGGGCACAGATACGCAGTATTTT.

This clone was recorded a few times. The rearrangement uses TRBV7-3 and TRBJ2-2; 11 bases are a match to TRBD2. Germline V gives CDR1 SGHTA, CDR2 FQGTGA. Trimming at V came to 5 bases and at J to 0 bases, leaving 8 bases not matched to a gene. The CDR3 has 18 amino acids. CDR3 nucleotide sequence: TGTGCCAGCAGCCTATCAAGACTAGCGGGGTCGAACACCGGGGAGCTGTTTTTT. It yields the protein CASSLSRLAGSNTGELFF. The whole variable domain, remainder taken from reference TRBV7-3 and TRBJ2-2, is GAGVSQTPSNKVTEKGKYVELRCDPISGHTALYWYRQSLGQGPEFLIYFQGTGAADDSGLPNDRFFAVRPEGSVSTLKIQRTERGDSAVYLCASSLSRLAGSNTGELFFGEGSRLTVL.